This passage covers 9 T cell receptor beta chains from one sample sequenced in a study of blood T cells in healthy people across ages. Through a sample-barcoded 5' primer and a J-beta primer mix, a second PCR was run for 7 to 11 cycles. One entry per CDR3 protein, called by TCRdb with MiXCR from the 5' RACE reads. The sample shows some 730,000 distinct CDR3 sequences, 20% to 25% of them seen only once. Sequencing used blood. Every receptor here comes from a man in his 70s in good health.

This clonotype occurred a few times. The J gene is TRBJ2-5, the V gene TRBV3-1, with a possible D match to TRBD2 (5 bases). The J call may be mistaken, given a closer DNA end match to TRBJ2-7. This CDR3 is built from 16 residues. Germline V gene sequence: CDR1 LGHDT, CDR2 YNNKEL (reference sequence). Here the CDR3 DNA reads TGTGCCAGCAGCCAAGATCTGGGAGTTAGCTCCTACGAGCAGTACTTC. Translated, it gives CASSQDLGVSSYEQYF.

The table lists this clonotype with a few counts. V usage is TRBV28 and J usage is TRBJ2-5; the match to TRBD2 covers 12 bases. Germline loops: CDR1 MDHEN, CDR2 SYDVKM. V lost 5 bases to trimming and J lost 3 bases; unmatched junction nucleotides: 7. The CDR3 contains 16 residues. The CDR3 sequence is CASSLRLAGVKETQYF. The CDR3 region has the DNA TGTGCCAGCAGTCTACGACTAGCGGGGGTAAAAGAGACCCAGTACTTC.

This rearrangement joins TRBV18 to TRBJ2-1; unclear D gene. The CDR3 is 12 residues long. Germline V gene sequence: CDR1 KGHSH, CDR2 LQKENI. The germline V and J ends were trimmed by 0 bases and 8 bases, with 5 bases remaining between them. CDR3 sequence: CASSPPGYEQFF. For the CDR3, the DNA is TGTGCCAGCTCACCACCAGGGTATGAGCAGTTCTTC.

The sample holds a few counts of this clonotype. The CDR3 coding sequence is TGTGCCAGCTCACCACGATCTGGACAGGGCGGTTCACCCCTCCACTTT. Translating it yields CASSPRSGQGGSPLHF. The rearrangement uses TRBV18 and TRBJ1-6; 8 nucleotides align to TRBD1. The trim removed 1 base at V and 9 bases at J, leaving 8 bases unmatched. Germline CDR1 and CDR2: KGHSH and LQKENI. The CDR3 is 16 amino acids.

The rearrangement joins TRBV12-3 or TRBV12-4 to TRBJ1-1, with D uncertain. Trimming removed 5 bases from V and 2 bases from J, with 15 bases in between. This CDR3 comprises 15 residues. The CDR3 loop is CASSRNRAQNTEAFF. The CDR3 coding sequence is TGTGCCAGCAGTAGAAACCGGGCCCAAAACACTGAAGCTTTCTTT.

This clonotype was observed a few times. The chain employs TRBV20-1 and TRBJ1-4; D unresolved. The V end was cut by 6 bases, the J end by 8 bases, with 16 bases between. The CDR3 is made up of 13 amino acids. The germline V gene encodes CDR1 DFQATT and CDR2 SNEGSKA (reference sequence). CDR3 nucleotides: TGCAGTGCCCCAATGGGGTTTGGAGAAAAACTGTTTTTT. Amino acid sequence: CSAPMGFGEKLFF.

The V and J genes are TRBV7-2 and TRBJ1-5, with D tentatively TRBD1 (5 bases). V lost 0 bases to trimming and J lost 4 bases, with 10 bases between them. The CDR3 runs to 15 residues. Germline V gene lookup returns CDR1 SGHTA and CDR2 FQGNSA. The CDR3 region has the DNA TGTGCCAGCAGCTTAGCGGGACTTACGAATCAGCCCCAGCATTTT. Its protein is CASSLAGLTNQPQHF.

The CDR3 DNA follows: TGCGCCAGCAGCATCGACCTTGGGGGCGCCGGGGAGCTGTTTTTT. Its translation is CASSIDLGGAGELFF. J is TRBJ2-2 and V is TRBV5-1; maybe TRBD1 (6 bases). The CDR3 is made up of 15 amino acids. Germline V lookup: CDR1 SGHRS, CDR2 YFSETQ. V lost 4 bases and J lost 6, with 16 bases in between.

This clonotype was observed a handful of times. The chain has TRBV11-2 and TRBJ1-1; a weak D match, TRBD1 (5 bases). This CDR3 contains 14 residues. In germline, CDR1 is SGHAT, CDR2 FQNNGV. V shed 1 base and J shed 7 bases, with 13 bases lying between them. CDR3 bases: TGTGCCAGCAGCTTAGTTGTGACAGCCGGTGAAGCTTTCTTT. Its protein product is CASSLVVTAGEAFF.